This T cell receptor (beta chain) came from a study of T-cell reconstitution after alpha-beta-depleted transplantation in children. Unique molecular identifiers were built into the TCRbeta library. In TCRdb, the PCR reads were re-called with MiXCR into one record per CDR3 protein. There are under 250,000 distinct CDR3 sequences in the sample; about 7% occur only once, and 4.5% to 6.5% lies in the top ten. CDR1 and CDR2 from the germline V gene are MDHEN and SYDVKM. This CDR3 comprises 15 residues. The V and J ends lost 6 bases and 9 bases respectively, with 18 bases between them. The sequencing here drew on PBMCs, taken before TCRalphabeta/CD19-depleted stem cell transplant. The V gene is TRBV28, the J gene TRBJ1-6; perhaps TRBD1 as D (5 bases). The clonotype was recovered from a boy between 2 and 15 years old with acute lymphoblastic leukemia, due to receive a stem cell transplant. CDR3 sequence: CASSEGTFGISPLHF. In nucleotides, the CDR3 is TGTGCCAGCAGCGAGGGGACTTTCGGCATTTCACCCCTCCACTTT. Using reference TRBV28 and TRBJ1-6 for the parts outside the CDR3, the full variable domain is DVKVTQSSRYLVKRTGEKVFLECVQDMDHENMFWYRQDPGLGLRLIYFSYDVKMKEKGDIPEGYSVSREKKERFSLILESASTNQTSMYLCASSEGTFGISPLHFGNGTRLTVT.